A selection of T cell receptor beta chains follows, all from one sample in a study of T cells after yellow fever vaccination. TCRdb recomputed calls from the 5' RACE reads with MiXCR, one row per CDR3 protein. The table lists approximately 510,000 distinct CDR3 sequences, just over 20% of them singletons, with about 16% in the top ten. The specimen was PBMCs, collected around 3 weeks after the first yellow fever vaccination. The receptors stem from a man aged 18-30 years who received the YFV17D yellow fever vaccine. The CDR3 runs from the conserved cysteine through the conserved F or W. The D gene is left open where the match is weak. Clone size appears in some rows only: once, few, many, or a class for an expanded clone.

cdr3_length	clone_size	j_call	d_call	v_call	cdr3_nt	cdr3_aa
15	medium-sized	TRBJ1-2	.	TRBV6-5	TGTGCCAGCAGCCTATACACCGGGACCCCTAATGGCTACACCTTC	CASSLYTGTPNGYTF
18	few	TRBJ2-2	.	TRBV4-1	TGCGCCAGCAGCCAAGATCCGGACAGCTCTTCGAACACCGGGGAGCTGTTTTTT	CASSQDPDSSSNTGELFF
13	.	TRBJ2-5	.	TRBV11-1	TGTGCCAGCAGCTTAGTACTCCGGGAGACCCAGTACTTC	CASSLVLRETQYF
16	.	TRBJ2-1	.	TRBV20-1	TGCAGTGCTAGAGATCCCCCCCGGCGCGCAGAAAATGAGCAGTTCTTC	CSARDPPRRAENEQFF
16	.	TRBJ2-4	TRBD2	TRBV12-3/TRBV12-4	TGTGCCAGCAGTCTACGGACTAGCGGCTTTCGGAACATTCAGTACTTC	CASSLRTSGFRNIQYF
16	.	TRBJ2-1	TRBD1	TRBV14	TGTGCCAGCAGCGCACCGGGACAGGGGACTGTCAATGAGCAGTTCTTC	CASSAPGQGTVNEQFF
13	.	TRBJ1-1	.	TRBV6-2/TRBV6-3	TGTGCCACTCTCTGGAGGGCGGGCACTGAAGCTTTCTTT	CATLWRAGTEAFF
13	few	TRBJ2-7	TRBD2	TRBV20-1	TGCAGTGCGAGACTAGCGGGGGGGCAAGAGCAGTACTTC	CSARLAGGQEQYF
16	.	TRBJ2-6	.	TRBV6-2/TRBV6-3	TGTGCCAGCAGTTACTTTTCCCTCTCTGGGGCCAACGTCCTGACTTTC	CASSYFSLSGANVLTF
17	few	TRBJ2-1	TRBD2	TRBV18	TGTGCCAGCTCACCAAGAAGCGGGGGCACGATAGGTAATGAGCAGTTCTTC	CASSPRSGGTIGNEQFF
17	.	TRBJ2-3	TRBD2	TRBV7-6	TGTGCCAGCAGCCCCCGGACTAGCGGCCCCCTGGGAGATACGCAGTATTTT	CASSPRTSGPLGDTQYF
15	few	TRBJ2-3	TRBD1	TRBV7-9	TGTGCCAGCAGCACTTGGACAGGGAGATTAGATACGCAGTATTTT	CASSTWTGRLDTQYF
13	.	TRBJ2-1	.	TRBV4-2	TGTGCCAGCAGCCAAGATGGTCTAAATGAGCAGTTCTTC	CASSQDGLNEQFF
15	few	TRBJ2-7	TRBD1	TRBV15	TGTGCCACCAGCAGAGATATACAGGGGGGCCACGAGCAGTACTTC	CATSRDIQGGHEQYF
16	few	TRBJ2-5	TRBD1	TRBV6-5	TGTGCCAGCAGTTACCTACAGGGGTTGAGTGTAGAGACCCAGTACTTC	CASSYLQGLSVETQYF
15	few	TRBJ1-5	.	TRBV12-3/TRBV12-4	TGTGCCAGCAGTTTAGGGGTTTCTCGCAATCAGCCCCAGCATTTT	CASSLGVSRNQPQHF
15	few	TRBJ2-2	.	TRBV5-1	TGCGCCAGCAGCTTGTATAGTGCGAACACCGGGGAGCTGTTTTTT	CASSLYSANTGELFF
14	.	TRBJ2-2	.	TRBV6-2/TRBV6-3	TGTGCCAGCAATCTACAGGGTTCAGGTGGGGAGCTGTTTTTT	CASNLQGSGGELFF
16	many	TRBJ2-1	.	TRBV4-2	TGTGCCAGCAGCCAAGAAGCCAGGGCATCCTACAATGAGCAGTTCTTC	CASSQEARASYNEQFF
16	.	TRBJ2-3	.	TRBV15	TGTGCCACCAGCAGAAATGTAGTGGCCGGCACAGATACGCAGTATTTT	CATSRNVVAGTDTQYF
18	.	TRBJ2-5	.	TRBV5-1	TGCGCCAGCAGCTTGGGGGGCTCTCCCCGCCAACAGAGAGAGACCCAGTACTTC	CASSLGGSPRQQRETQYF
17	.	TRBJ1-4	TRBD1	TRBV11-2	TGTGCCAGCAGCGGCTCAGGGGGCTGGTTAACTAATGAAAAACTGTTTTTT	CASSGSGGWLTNEKLFF
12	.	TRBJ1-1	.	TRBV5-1	TGCGCCAGCAGGGACAGAGACACTGAAGCTTTCTTT	CASRDRDTEAFF
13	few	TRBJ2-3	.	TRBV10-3	TGTGCCATTCACAGCGGAAGCAGCGATACGCAGTATTTT	CAIHSGSSDTQYF
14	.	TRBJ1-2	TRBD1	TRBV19	TGTGCCAGTAGTATACCCGGCACAGGGGGAGGCTACACCTTC	CASSIPGTGGGYTF
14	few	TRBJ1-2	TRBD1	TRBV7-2	TGTGCCAGCAGCTTAAACCCGACAGGGACTGGCTACACCTTC	CASSLNPTGTGYTF
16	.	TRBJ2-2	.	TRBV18	TGTGCCAGCTCTCCCCGGGGCCAGTCCTACACCGGGGAGCTGTTTTTT	CASSPRGQSYTGELFF
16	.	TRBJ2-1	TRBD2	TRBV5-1	TGCGCCAGCAGCGCCGCCCCGGCGGGGGGTAAGAATGAGCAGTTCTTC	CASSAAPAGGKNEQFF
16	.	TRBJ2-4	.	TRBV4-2	TGTGCCAGCAGCTTGATTGCGGCCGGCGGCCAAAACATTCAGTACTTC	CASSLIAAGGQNIQYF
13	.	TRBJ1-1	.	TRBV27	TGTGCCAGCAGTTTGAATGCCCAGACGGAAGCTTTCTTT	CASSLNAQTEAFF
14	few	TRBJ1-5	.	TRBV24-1	TGTGCCACCAGTGACCCACAGGCAGATCAGCCCCAGCATTTT	CATSDPQADQPQHF
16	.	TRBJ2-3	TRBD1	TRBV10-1	TGCGCCAGCAGTGAGTTCAAGACAGGGGCCCAAGATACGCAGTATTTT	CASSEFKTGAQDTQYF
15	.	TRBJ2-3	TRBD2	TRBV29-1	TGCAGCGTTGATGGTACTAGCGGGGGTCCAGATACGCAGTATTTT	CSVDGTSGGPDTQYF
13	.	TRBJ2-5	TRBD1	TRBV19	TGTGCCAGTACTCCGACAGGGCAAGAGACCCAGTACTTC	CASTPTGQETQYF
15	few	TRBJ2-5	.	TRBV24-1	TGTGCCACCAGTGATGGGGGGACAGCCCAAGAGACCCAGTACTTC	CATSDGGTAQETQYF
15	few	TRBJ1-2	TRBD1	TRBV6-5	TGTGCCAGCAGTTACTCCTTGGACAGGGAAGATGGCTACACCTTC	CASSYSLDREDGYTF
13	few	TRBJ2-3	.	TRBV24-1	TGTGCCACCAGTGATTTAACGGGAGATACGCAGTATTTT	CATSDLTGDTQYF
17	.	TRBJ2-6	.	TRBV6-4	TGTGCCAGCAGTGAGGGAAGGGCCAGGTCTGGGGCCAACGTCCTGACTTTC	CASSEGRARSGANVLTF
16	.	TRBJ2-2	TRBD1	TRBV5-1	TGCGCCAGCAGCCTGAAATCCGGGACAGGGGCCGGGGAGCTGTTTTTT	CASSLKSGTGAGELFF